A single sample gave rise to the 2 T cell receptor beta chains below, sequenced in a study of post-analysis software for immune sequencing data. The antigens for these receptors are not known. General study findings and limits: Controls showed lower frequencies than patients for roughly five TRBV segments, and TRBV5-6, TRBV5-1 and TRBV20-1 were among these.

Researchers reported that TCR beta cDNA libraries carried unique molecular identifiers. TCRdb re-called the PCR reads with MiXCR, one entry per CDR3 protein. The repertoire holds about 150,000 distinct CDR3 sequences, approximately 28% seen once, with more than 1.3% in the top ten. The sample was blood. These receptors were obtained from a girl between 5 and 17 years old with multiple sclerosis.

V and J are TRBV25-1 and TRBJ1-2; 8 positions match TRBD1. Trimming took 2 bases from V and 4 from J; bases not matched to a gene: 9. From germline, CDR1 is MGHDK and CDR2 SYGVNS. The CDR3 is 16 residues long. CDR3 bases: TGTGCCAGCAGTGAAAGGGGGACAGGAGCCCGCTATGGCTACACCTTC. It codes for CASSERGTGARYGYTF.

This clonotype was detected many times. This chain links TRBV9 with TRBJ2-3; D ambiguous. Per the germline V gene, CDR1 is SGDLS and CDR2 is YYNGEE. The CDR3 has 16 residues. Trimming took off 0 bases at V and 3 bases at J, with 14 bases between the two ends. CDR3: CASSVEGFSRTDTQYF. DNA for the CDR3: TGTGCCAGCAGCGTAGAAGGGTTCAGTCGGACAGATACGCAGTATTTT.